This T cell receptor (beta chain) was sequenced during a study of T cells after yellow fever vaccination. This clonotype came up many times. CDR1 and CDR2 from the germline V gene are SGHAT and FQDESV (reference sequence). The CDR3 consists of 13 residues. Trimming shortened V by 4 bases and J by 0 bases, and 6 bases separated the two germline ends. They built TCR cDNA with 5'RACE template switching, a step that put in a universal primer site and UMIs. TCRdb re-called the 5' RACE reads with MiXCR, one entry per CDR3 protein. The sample carries over 150,000 distinct CDR3 sequences, 5.5% to 7.5% recorded once.

The source of this sequence is a man younger than 35 who received the YFV17D yellow fever vaccine. The specimen comprised CD4+ T cells sorted from PBMCs, sampled on the day of the first yellow fever vaccination. The chain is built from TRBV11-1 and TRBJ1-1; D remains unclear. The CDR3 DNA reads TGTGCCAGCAGCTCAACAGTGAACACTGAAGCTTTCTTT. It codes for CASSSTVNTEAFF. The complete variable domain, with remaining parts taken from reference TRBV11-1 and TRBJ1-1, reads EAEVAQSPRYKITEKSQAVAFWCDPISGHATLYWYRQILGQGPELLVQFQDESVVDDSQLPKDRFSAERLKGVDSTLKIQPAELGDSAMYLCASSSTVNTEAFFGQGTRLTVV.